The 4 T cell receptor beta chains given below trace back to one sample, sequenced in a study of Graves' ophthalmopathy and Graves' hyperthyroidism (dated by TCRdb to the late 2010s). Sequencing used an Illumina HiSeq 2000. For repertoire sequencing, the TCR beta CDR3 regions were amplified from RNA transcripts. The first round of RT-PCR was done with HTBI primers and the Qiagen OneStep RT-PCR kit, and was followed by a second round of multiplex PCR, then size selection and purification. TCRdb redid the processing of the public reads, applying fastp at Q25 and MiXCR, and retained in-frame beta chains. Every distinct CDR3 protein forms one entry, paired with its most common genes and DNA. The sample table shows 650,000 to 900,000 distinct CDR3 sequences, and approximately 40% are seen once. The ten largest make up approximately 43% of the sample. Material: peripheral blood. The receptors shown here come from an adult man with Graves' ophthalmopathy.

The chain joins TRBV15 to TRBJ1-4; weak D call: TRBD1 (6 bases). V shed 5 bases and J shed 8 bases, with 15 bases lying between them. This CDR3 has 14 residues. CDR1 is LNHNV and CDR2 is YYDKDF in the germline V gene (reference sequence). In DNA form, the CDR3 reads TGTGCCACCAGCGGGGGCGGGGTGGGCGAAAAACTGTTTTTT. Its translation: CATSGGGVGEKLFF. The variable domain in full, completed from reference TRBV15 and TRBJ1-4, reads DAMVIQNPRYQVTQFGKPVTLSCSQTLNHNVMYWYQQKSSQAPKLLFHYYDKDFNNEADTPDNFQSRRPNTSFCFLDIRSPGLGDTAMYLCATSGGGVGEKLFFGSGTQLSVL.

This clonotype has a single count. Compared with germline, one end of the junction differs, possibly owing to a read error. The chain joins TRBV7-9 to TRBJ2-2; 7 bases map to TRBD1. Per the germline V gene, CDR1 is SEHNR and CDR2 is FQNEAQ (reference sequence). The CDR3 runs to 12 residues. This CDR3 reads CASNQGAGELFF. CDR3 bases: TGCGCCAGCAACCAGGGGGCCGGGGAGCTGTTTTTT.

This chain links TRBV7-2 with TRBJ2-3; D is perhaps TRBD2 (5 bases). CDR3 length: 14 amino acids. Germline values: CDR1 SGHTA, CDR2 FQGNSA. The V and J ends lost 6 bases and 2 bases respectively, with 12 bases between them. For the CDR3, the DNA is TGTGCCAGCAGTAGCGACCAATACACAGATACGCAGTATTTT. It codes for CASSSDQYTDTQYF.

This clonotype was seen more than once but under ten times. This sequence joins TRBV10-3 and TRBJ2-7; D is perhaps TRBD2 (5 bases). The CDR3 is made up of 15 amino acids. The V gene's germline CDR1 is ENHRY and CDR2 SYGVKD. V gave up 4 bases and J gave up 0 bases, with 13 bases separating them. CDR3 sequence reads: CAISVSERSSYEQYF. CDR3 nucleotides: TGTGCCATCAGTGTTAGCGAAAGGAGCTCCTACGAGCAGTACTTC.